These 23 T cell receptor beta chains were sequenced from one sample in a study of T cell responses to AZD1222 COVID-19 vaccine. Sequenced by immunoSEQ multiplex PCR; TCRdb stores in-frame clones only, minus some. This table holds about 120,000 clones, roughly 90% found once. The specimen was peripheral blood, collected on day 0 of AZD1222 vaccination. The receptors shown here come from an adult in good health.

The chain joins TRBV21-1 to TRBJ2-5. TRBV21-1 is a listed pseudogene. The CDR3 totals 17 residues. Here the CDR3 DNA reads TGTGCCAGCAGCAAAGGAGCCTCGGAAGTAGGGCCTCGGACCCAGTACTTC. Amino acid sequence: CASSKGASEVGPRTQYF.

This clone was detected only once. The same CDR3 arises from other DNA sequences in this sample as well. The V and J genes are TRBV6-6 and TRBJ1-4; D call uncertain. V was shortened by 0 bases and J by 7 bases, with 3 bases between the two germline ends. Germline-derived CDR1 and CDR2 are MNHNY and SVGAGI (reference sequence). This CDR3 region has 12 residues. The CDR3 DNA sequence: TGTGCCAGCAGTTACTCCGGTGAAAAACTGTTTTTT. Protein product: CASSYSGEKLFF.

The V gene is TRBV7-3, the J gene TRBJ2-7; TRBD1 agrees at 10 bases. CDR1 is SGHTA and CDR2 is FQGTGA in the germline V gene. Trimming took 3 bases from V and 4 from J; bases not matched to a gene: 3. This CDR3 contains 14 residues. CDR3 coding DNA: TGTGCCAGCAGCTTGGGGACAGGGGTATACGAGCAGTACTTC. Translating gives CASSLGTGVYEQYF.

This clone was detected only once. V gene TRBV10-3 combines with J gene TRBJ2-1; TRBD2 matches 8 bases. The V gene's germline CDR1 is ENHRY and CDR2 SYGVKD. Trimming at V came to 1 base and at J to 9 bases, leaving 8 bases not matched to a gene. The CDR3 has 15 residues. The DNA of the CDR3 is TGTGCCATCAGTGAGTTGGGACTAGAAGATGGTGAGCAGTTCTTC. Residues: CAISELGLEDGEQFF.

V is TRBV11-2 and J is TRBJ2-7; TRBD1 aligns across 9 bases. Germline CDR1 SGHAT, CDR2 FQNNGV. J was trimmed by 3 bases and V by 3 bases; bases with no gene match: 6. CDR3 size: 15 residues. The CDR3 region has the DNA TGTGCCAGCAGCTTCAGCCCGGGACAGGGCTACGAGCAGTACTTC. Residues: CASSFSPGQGYEQYF.

The CDR3, as DNA: TGTGCCAGCAGTTTGAGAGGGGCGCAAGGTGAGCAGTTCTTC. It encodes CASSLRGAQGEQFF. This chain connects TRBV27 to TRBJ2-1; D may match TRBD1 or TRBD2 (5 bases each). V was pared by 3 bases and J by 9 bases, with 15 bases between. Germline V lookup: CDR1 MNHEY, CDR2 SMNVEV (reference sequence). This CDR3 comprises 14 residues.

This chain links TRBV3-1 (or the pseudogene TRBV3-2) with TRBJ2-1; possible D gene TRBD2, 5 bases. The germline gives CDR1 LGHDT, CDR2 YNNKEL (reference sequence). The ends were cut back, 4 bases at V and 1 base at J, with 8 bases in the middle. CDR3 size: 14 residues. CDR3 DNA: TGTGCCAGCAGCCCCCGGACTTCCTACAATGAGCAGTTCTTC. Amino acid sequence: CASSPRTSYNEQFF.

The chain uses TRBV27 and TRBJ2-3, with D possibly being TRBD1 or TRBD2 (5 bases each). This CDR3 has 13 residues. CDR1 is MNHEY, CDR2 SMNVEV, per germline (reference sequence). Trimming took off 5 bases at V and 11 bases at J, with 17 bases between the two ends. DNA for the CDR3: TGTGCCAGCAGTCATCCAGGGCGCCGGGAGCAGTATTTT. Translating it yields CASSHPGRREQYF.

The chain is built from TRBV12-5 and TRBJ1-6; D may be TRBD1 (5 bases). V was clipped by 2 bases and J by 4 bases, with 9 bases between them. Germline CDR1 LGHNT, CDR2 FRNRAP. This CDR3 comprises 15 residues. The CDR3 nucleotides are TGTGCTAGTGGTTTGATGGCAGGGTATAATTCACCCCTCCACTTT. Protein sequence: CASGLMAGYNSPLHF.

The chain employs TRBV30 and TRBJ2-3, with D tentatively TRBD2 (6 bases). The length of the CDR3 is 13 residues. Trimming cost V 4 bases and J 4 bases, with 12 bases left between them. Looked up from germline, CDR1 is GTSNPN and CDR2 is SVGIG (reference sequence). CDR3 nucleotides: TGTGCCTGGAACCATCGGGAGCCAGATACGCAGTATTTT. Amino acids: CAWNHREPDTQYF.

The genes are TRBV5-6 and TRBJ2-1; D ambiguous. Trimming stripped 3 bases from V and 3 bases from J, with 13 bases between. CDR3 length: 15 amino acids. CDR1 is SGHDT, CDR2 YYEEEE, per germline. CDR3 DNA: TGTGCCAGCAGCTCGGACGGGCCCTTCTACAATGAGCAGTTCTTC. Encoded protein: CASSSDGPFYNEQFF.

The chain links TRBV19 to TRBJ2-4; 16 bases are shared with TRBD2. After removal of 2 bases from V and 7 bases from J, the junction contained 8 bases not matched to a gene. CDR1 and CDR2 (germline): LNHDA, SQIVND (reference sequence). This CDR3 has 18 residues. In nucleotides, the CDR3 is TGTGCCAGTAGTATAAACACCGGGACTAGCGGGAGGGGGAACATTCAGTACTTC. It codes for CASSINTGTSGRGNIQYF.

The chain is built from TRBV7-9 and TRBJ1-6; unclear D gene. In germline, CDR1 is SEHNR, CDR2 FQNEAQ (reference sequence). The CDR3 totals 13 residues. V lost 1 base to trimming and J lost 13 bases, with 11 bases between them. The CDR3 DNA reads as TGTGCCAGCAGCTTAGGGGAGTTAGCTCCCCTCCACTTT. The encoded protein is CASSLGELAPLHF.

The gene calls are TRBV7-2 and TRBJ2-5; weak D call: TRBD1 (6 bases). The V and J ends lost 2 bases and 4 bases respectively, with 11 bases between them. The CDR3 has 14 residues. Germline V gene lookup returns CDR1 SGHTA and CDR2 FQGNSA. Here the CDR3 reads CASSLRGFGETQYF. In DNA form, the CDR3 reads TGTGCCAGCAGCTTAAGGGGGTTCGGAGAGACCCAGTACTTC.

The J gene is TRBJ2-1, the V gene TRBV4-2; the match to TRBD2 covers 12 bases. V shed 1 base, J shed 7 bases, and the junction held 8 bases outside the gene matches. From germline, CDR1 is LGHNA and CDR2 YNFKEQ. The CDR3 has 17 residues. As DNA, the CDR3 is TGTGCCAGCAGCCAAGTCGGAAGACTAGCGGGAGAAAATGAGCAGTTCTTC. Amino acids: CASSQVGRLAGENEQFF.

The chain has TRBV19 and TRBJ1-5; D might be TRBD1 (6 bases). Germline V gives CDR1 LNHDA, CDR2 SQIVND (reference sequence). The germline V and J ends were trimmed by 1 base and 6 bases, with 16 bases remaining between them. The CDR3 sequence is 16 residues long. CDR3 region: CASSIGSRGVGQPQHF. DNA for the CDR3: TGTGCCAGTAGTATAGGTAGCAGGGGAGTCGGTCAGCCCCAGCATTTT.

The chain's CDR3 is CASSLDRVRTDTQYF. DNA for the CDR3: TGTGCCAGCAGCTTAGATCGGGTACGCACAGATACGCAGTATTTT. V and J are TRBV11-3 and TRBJ2-3, with unresolved D. The CDR3 extends over 15 amino acids. Trimming pared 0 bases from V and 1 base from J, leaving 8 bases between. The germline V gene has CDR1 SGHNT and CDR2 YENEEA.

The V and J genes are TRBV28 and TRBJ2-5; tentatively, D is TRBD2 (7 bases). The CDR3 has 15 amino acids. The germline V gene encodes CDR1 MDHEN and CDR2 SYDVKM. V lost 0 bases and J 5 bases, leaving 13 bases between the germline ends. CDR3 DNA sequence: TGTGCCAGCAGTTTATGGGCACAGGGAGGGGAGACCCAGTACTTC. Translated: CASSLWAQGGETQYF.

V is TRBV3-1 (or the pseudogene TRBV3-2) and J is TRBJ2-1; 8 bases map to TRBD2. V was pared by 4 bases and J by 9 bases, with 11 bases of the junction left unmatched. Germline lookup yields CDR1 LGHDT and CDR2 YNNKEL (reference sequence). The CDR3 sequence is 15 residues long. The CDR3 sequence: CASSPLMTSEVEQFF. The CDR3 coding sequence is TGTGCCAGCAGCCCCCTGATGACTAGCGAGGTTGAGCAGTTCTTC.

The chain links TRBV19 to TRBJ2-3; D possibly corresponds to TRBD2 (6 bases). V lost 11 bases to trimming and J lost 3 bases, with 18 bases between them. The length of the CDR3 is 14 residues. Germline assignment: CDR1 LNHDA and CDR2 SQIVND (reference sequence). The CDR3 nucleotides read TGTGCCGTAAGGGAGGCGGGACTGACAGATACGCAGTATTTT. It yields the protein CAVREAGLTDTQYF. Full variable domain (missing parts from reference TRBV19 and TRBJ2-3): DGGITQSPKYLFRKEGQNVTLSCEQNLNHDAMYWYRQDPGQGLRLIYYSQIVNDFQKGDIAEGYSVSREKKESFPLTVTSAQKNPTAFYLCAVREAGLTDTQYFGPGTRLTVL.

This sequence joins TRBV7-8 and TRBJ1-1; D call uncertain. The length of the CDR3 is 13 residues. The germline V gene encodes CDR1 SGHVS and CDR2 FQNEAQ. The V end was cut by 1 base, the J end by 5 bases, with 8 bases between. The CDR3 nucleotides read TGTGCCAGCAGCTTAGGACTCTCGACTGAAGCTTTCTTT. Amino acid sequence: CASSLGLSTEAFF.

This chain connects TRBV28 to TRBJ1-1, with D maybe TRBD1 (6 bases). Per germline, CDR1 MDHEN and CDR2 SYDVKM. CDR3 length equals 15 residues. V lost 5 bases, J lost 5 bases, and 18 bases lay in between. This CDR3 is CASSPPGEGWTEAFF. In DNA, the CDR3 is TGTGCCAGCAGTCCGCCAGGGGAAGGTTGGACTGAAGCTTTCTTT.

V gene TRBV19 combines with J gene TRBJ2-7; 11 bases agree with TRBD1. Germline CDR1 is LNHDA and CDR2 is SQIVND (reference sequence). V trimming: 8 bases; J trimming: 2 bases; junction bases outside the gene matches: 5. The CDR3 is 14 residues long. CDR3 loop: CASADRGRAYEQYF. CDR3 nucleotide sequence: TGTGCCAGTGCGGACAGGGGGCGAGCCTACGAGCAGTACTTC.